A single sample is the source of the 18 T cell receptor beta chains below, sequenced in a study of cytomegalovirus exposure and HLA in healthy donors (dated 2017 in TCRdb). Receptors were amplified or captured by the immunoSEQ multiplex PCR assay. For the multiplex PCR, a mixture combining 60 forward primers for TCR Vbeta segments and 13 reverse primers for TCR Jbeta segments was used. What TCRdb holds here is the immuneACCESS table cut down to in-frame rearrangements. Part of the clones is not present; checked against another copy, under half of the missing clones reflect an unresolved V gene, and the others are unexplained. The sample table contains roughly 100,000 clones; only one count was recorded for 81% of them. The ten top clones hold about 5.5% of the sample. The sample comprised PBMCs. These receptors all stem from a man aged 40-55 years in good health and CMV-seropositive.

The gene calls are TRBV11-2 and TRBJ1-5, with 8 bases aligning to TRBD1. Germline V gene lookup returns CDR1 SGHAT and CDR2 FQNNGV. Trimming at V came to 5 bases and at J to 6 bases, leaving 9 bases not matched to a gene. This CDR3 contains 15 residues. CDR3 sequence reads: CASSRTGSIGQPQHF. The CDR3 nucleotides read TGTGCCAGCAGCCGGACAGGGAGTATTGGTCAGCCCCAGCATTTT.

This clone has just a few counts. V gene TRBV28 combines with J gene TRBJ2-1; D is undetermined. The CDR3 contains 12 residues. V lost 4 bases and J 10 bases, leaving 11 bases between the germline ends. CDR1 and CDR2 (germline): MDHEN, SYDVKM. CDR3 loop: CASSSTFPEQFF. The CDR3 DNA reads TGTGCCAGCAGTTCTACCTTCCCGGAGCAGTTCTTC.

CDR3 in DNA: TGTGCCAGCAGCTTGACAGGGGGCGACACTGAAGCTTTCTTT. The encoded protein is CASSLTGGDTEAFF. V is TRBV7-3 and J is TRBJ1-1, with 10 bases matching TRBD1. The CDR3 runs to 14 residues. The ends lost 3 bases at V and 3 bases at J; junction bases unmatched: 1. Germline CDR1 and CDR2: SGHTA and FQGTGA.

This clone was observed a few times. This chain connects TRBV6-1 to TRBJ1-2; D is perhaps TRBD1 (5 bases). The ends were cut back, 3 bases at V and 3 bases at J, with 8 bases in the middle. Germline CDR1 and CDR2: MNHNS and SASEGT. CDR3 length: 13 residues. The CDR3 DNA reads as TGTGCCAGCAGTGATGCAGGGTACTATGGCTACACCTTC. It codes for CASSDAGYYGYTF.

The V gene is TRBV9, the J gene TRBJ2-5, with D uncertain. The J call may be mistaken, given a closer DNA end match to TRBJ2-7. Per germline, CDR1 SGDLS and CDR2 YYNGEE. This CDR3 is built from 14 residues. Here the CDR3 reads CASSVGSSSYEQYF. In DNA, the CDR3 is TGTGCCAGCAGCGTAGGATCCTCCTCCTACGAGCAGTACTTC.

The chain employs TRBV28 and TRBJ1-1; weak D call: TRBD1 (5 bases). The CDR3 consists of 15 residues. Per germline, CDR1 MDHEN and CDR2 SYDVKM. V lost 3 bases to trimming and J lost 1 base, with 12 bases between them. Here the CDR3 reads CASSFPGRPNTEAFF. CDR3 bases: TGTGCCAGCAGTTTCCCAGGGCGGCCGAACACTGAAGCTTTCTTT.

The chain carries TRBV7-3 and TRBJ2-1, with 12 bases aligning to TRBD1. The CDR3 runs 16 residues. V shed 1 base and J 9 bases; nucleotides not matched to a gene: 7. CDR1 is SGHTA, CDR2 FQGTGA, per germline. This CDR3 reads CASSLIPGQGASEQFF. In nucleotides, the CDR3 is TGTGCCAGCAGCTTAATACCGGGACAGGGGGCTAGTGAGCAGTTCTTC.

CDR3 sequence (DNA): TGTGCCAGCAGCCAAGGGCAAGGACAGGGTTACACTGAAGCTTTCTTT. Translating it yields CASSQGQGQGYTEAFF. The chain couples TRBV4-2 to TRBJ1-1; 8 bases line up with TRBD1. After removal of 1 base from V and 3 bases from J, the junction contained 7 bases not matched to a gene. The CDR3 is 16 amino acids. Germline lookup yields CDR1 LGHNA and CDR2 YNFKEQ.

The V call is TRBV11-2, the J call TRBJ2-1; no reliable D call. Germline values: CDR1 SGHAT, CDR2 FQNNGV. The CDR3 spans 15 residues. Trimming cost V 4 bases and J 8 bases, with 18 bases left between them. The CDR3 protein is CASSSSPRVAHEQFF. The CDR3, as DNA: TGTGCCAGCAGCTCCTCCCCCCGGGTCGCTCATGAGCAGTTCTTC.

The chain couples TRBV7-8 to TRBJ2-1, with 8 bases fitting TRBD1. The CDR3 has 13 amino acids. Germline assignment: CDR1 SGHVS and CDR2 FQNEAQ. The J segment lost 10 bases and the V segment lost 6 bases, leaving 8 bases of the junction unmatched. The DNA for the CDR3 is TGTGCCAGCAGTCTGGACAGGGTAGGAGAGCAGTTCTTC. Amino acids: CASSLDRVGEQFF. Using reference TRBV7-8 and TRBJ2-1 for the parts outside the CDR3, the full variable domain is GAGVSQSPRYKVAKRGQDVALRCDPISGHVSLFWYQQALGQGPEFLTYFQNEAQLDKSGLPSDRFFAERPEGSVSTLKIQRTQQEDSAVYLCASSLDRVGEQFFGPGTRLTVL.

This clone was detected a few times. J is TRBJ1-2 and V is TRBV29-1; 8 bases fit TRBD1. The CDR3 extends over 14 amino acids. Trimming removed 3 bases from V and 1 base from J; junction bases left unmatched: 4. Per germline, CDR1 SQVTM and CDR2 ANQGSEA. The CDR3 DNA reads TGCAGCGTTGAGGAGGGACAGGATAACTATGGCTACACCTTC. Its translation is CSVEEGQDNYGYTF.

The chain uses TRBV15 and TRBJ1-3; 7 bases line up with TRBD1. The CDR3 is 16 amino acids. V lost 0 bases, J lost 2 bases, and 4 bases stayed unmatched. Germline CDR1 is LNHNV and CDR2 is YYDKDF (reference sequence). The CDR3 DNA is TGTGCCACCAGCAGAGATGCCAGGGGGACTGGAAACACCATATATTTT. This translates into CATSRDARGTGNTIYF.

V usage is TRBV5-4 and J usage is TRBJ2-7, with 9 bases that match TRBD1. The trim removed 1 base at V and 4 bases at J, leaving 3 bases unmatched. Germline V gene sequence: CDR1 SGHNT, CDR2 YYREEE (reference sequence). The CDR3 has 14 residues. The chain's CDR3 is CASSLTGGAYEQYF. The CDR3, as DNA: TGTGCCAGCAGCTTGACAGGGGGCGCGTACGAGCAGTACTTC.

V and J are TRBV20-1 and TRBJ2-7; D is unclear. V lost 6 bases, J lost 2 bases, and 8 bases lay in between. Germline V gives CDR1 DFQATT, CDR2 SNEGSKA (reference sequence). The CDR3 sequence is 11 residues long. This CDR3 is CSAPSAYEQYF. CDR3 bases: TGCAGTGCCCCTTCAGCCTACGAGCAGTACTTC.

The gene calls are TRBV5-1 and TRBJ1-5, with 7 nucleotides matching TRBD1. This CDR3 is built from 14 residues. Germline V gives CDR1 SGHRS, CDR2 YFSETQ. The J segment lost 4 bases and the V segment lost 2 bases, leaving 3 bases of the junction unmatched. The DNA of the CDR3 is TGCGCCAGCAGCTTTGGGACAGAGAATCAGCCCCAGCATTTT. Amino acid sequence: CASSFGTENQPQHF.

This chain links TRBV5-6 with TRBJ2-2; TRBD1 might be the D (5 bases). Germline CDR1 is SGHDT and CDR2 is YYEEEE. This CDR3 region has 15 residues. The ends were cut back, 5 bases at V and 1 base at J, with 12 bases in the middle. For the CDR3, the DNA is TGTGCCAGCAGACCGACAGCAGGGAACACCGGGGAGCTGTTTTTT. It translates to CASRPTAGNTGELFF.

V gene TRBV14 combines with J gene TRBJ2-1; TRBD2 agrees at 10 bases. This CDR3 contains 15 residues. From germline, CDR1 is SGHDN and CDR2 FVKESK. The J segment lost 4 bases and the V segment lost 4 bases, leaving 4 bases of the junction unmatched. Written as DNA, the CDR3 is TGTGCCAGCAGCCCCCCAGCGGGAGGGTACAATGAGCAGTTCTTC. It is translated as CASSPPAGGYNEQFF.

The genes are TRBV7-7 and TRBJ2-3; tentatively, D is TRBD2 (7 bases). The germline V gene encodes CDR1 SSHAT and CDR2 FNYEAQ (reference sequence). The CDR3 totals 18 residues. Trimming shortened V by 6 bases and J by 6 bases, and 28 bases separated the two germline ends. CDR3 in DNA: TGTGCCAGCAGGAGGAGGGGGAGGGCCTCTCCAGGAGCGGATACGCAGTATTTT. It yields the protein CASRRRGRASPGADTQYF.